This TCR beta chain was identified in a study of T cell repertoires in cytomegalovirus infection. Overall study: Matching HLA type, along with CMV infection, was indicated by public TCR beta signatures.

Germline lookup yields CDR1 SGHTA and CDR2 FQGNSA. This CDR3 region has 15 residues. The trim removed 4 bases at V and 4 bases at J, leaving 9 bases unmatched. Overall study results and limits: Using cumulative public TCR beta family frequency, the authors identified those who carried CMV together with the relevant HLA.

This clonotype has just a few counts. The antigen is unknown. One entry per CDR3 protein, called by TCRdb with MiXCR from the reads. The repertoire holds some 240,000 distinct CDR3 sequences, with about a sixth as singletons. Sequenced sample: CD8+ T cells from PBMCs. This sequence was found in a human donor in good health (CMV status not recorded). Some clones in this sample may be carry-over from other donors' samples. The chain couples TRBV7-2 to TRBJ1-1; TRBD1 matches at 7 bases. The CDR3 here is CASSWQRGLATEAFF. The CDR3 coding sequence is TGTGCCAGCAGCTGGCAGAGGGGGCTTGCCACTGAAGCTTTCTTT.